This TCR beta chain came from a study of blood T cell repertoires in COVID-19 (dated by TCRdb to the early 2020s). About the full investigation: The collaborator samples originated in the United States, Italy and Spain and spanned the acute and convalescent phases of COVID-19. The material from the prospective study consisted of cDNA or gDNA derived from T cells, B-cell-depleted T cells, or PBMCs. The dataset comprised deeply sampled blood TCRbeta repertoires from subjects exposed to, actively infected with, or recovered from COVID-19. A freely available public database, intended as a resource for researchers studying the immune response to SARS-CoV-2, is where the repertoires were released. Samples came from the ongoing ImmuneRACE study (first 160 participants) plus 1,254 subjects from 6 global collaborators. Nearly every sample came with metadata listing a de-identified subject ID, COVID-19 status, age in years and sex. Where available, HLA class I and class II types were obtained from metadata supplied by the sample provider rather than from assay-based typing.

This clone was seen more than once but under ten times. Which antigen it targets is not known. No much larger clone exists at a distance of one base, and base qualities are not known. The CDR3 has 14 amino acids, counting the end cysteine and phenylalanine. Only CDR3 DNA is held: 42 bases, read in frame from base 1. Based on the germline V gene, the CDR1 and CDR2 sequences are SGHTA and FQGTGA. V and J are truncated by 0 bases and 2 bases respectively, leaving an intervening sequence of 8 bases. The collaborating institutions used their own protocols to collect whole blood in K2EDTA tubes. For TCRbeta analysis, collaborators shipped samples as frozen whole blood, isolated PBMCs, or DNA extracted from either of those sample types. TCRbeta CDR3 regions were amplified from genomic DNA by means of the immunoSEQ Assay, a bias-controlled multiplex PCR. Turning to the authors' computational methods: Within the assay, amplification of reference gene primers was used to estimate how many nucleated cells each sample contained. To quantify the absolute abundance of each unique TCRbeta CDR3 rearrangement, sequence reads were collapsed and filtered. Productive Simpson clonality was computed per sample as the square root of Simpson's diversity index over productive rearrangements. TCRdb limited this immuneACCESS table to in-frame rearrangements with V and J called. A share of clones is missing; checked studies link under half to unresolved V genes, and the rest is unexplained. V and J calls and clone size follow that table, whereas D and trimming were derived from the DNA. This sample is represented by around 47,000 clones; 85% to 90% of them were singletons. The biggest ten clones account for about 10% of the sample.

Broader findings and caveats from the paper: Clinical and demographic metadata were provided uncurated, with the amount varying by source and participant.

The sequence was obtained from a man aged 45-60 years with active COVID-19. The source material was peripheral blood. The chain is assembled from TRBV7-3 and TRBJ2-7, with a tentative D gene TRBD1 over 5 matching bases. The DNA is as follows: TGTGCCAGCAGCTTAACAGGCAGGGCCTACGAGCAGTACTTC. It translates as CASSLTGRAYEQYF.